A selection of T cell receptor beta chains follows, all from one sample in a study of cytomegalovirus exposure and HLA in healthy donors. The assay was immunoSEQ multiplex PCR, and TCRdb's table has in-frame clones only and misses some. The table includes some 69,000 clones, about 94% detected once. Sequences were obtained from PBMCs. These receptors were obtained from a man aged 18 to 30 in good health and CMV-seropositive. Each CDR3 is given with its conserved first and last residue. D genes are given only for firm matches. The size entry is marked missing in some rows and otherwise reads once, few, many or a size class.

abundance: once
v_gene: TRBV19
d_gene: TRBD1
len: 15
j_gene: TRBJ1-2
CDR3aa: CASSIQGTASHGYTF
CDR3nt: TGTGCCAGTAGTATACAAGGGACAGCATCCCATGGCTACACCTTC

abundance: NA
v_gene: TRBV9
d_gene: TRBD2
len: 16
j_gene: TRBJ2-1
CDR3aa: CASSGASGSSYNEQFF
CDR3nt: TGTGCCAGCAGCGGGGCTAGCGGGAGCTCCTACAATGAGCAGTTCTTC

abundance: NA
v_gene: TRBV7-2
d_gene: TRBD1
len: 11
j_gene: TRBJ2-1
CDR3aa: CASSPGGKGFF
CDR3nt: TGTGCCAGCAGCCCAGGGGGAAAAGGGTTCTTC

abundance: NA
v_gene: TRBV30
d_gene: NA
len: 13
j_gene: TRBJ1-5
CDR3aa: CAWSKRYNQPQHF
CDR3nt: TGTGCCTGGAGTAAGCGGTACAATCAGCCCCAGCATTTT

abundance: NA
v_gene: TRBV6-1
d_gene: NA
len: 13
j_gene: TRBJ1-4
CDR3aa: CAGGMGLDEKLFF
CDR3nt: TGTGCCGGAGGGATGGGTTTGGATGAAAAACTGTTTTTT

abundance: NA
v_gene: TRBV29-1
d_gene: TRBD2
len: 14
j_gene: TRBJ2-5
CDR3aa: CSVEGREGQETQYF
CDR3nt: TGCAGCGTTGAAGGCAGGGAGGGACAAGAGACCCAGTACTTC

abundance: NA
v_gene: TRBV7-9
d_gene: NA
len: 15
j_gene: TRBJ2-3
CDR3aa: CASSLGGAPTDTQYF
CDR3nt: TGTGCCAGCAGCTTAGGCGGAGCACCCACAGATACGCAGTATTTT

abundance: NA
v_gene: TRBV11-2
d_gene: NA
len: 13
j_gene: TRBJ2-1
CDR3aa: CASSLNINNEQFF
CDR3nt: TGTGCCAGCAGCTTGAACATCAACAATGAGCAGTTCTTC

abundance: NA
v_gene: TRBV18
d_gene: TRBD2
len: 15
j_gene: TRBJ2-3
CDR3aa: CASSPSGTRFSTQYF
CDR3nt: TGTGCCAGCTCACCCTCTGGGACTAGATTCAGTACGCAGTATTTT

abundance: NA
v_gene: TRBV2
d_gene: TRBD1
len: 16
j_gene: TRBJ1-2
CDR3aa: CASKDRGILNNYGYTF
CDR3nt: TGTGCCAGCAAGGACAGGGGAATACTGAATAACTATGGCTACACCTTC

abundance: NA
v_gene: TRBV4-3
d_gene: TRBD1
len: 14
j_gene: TRBJ2-7
CDR3aa: CASSQETGYSEQYF
CDR3nt: TGCGCCAGCAGCCAAGAGACAGGGTATAGCGAGCAGTACTTC

abundance: NA
v_gene: TRBV7-3
d_gene: TRBD1
len: 16
j_gene: TRBJ1-2
CDR3aa: CASSFKPGTGWGGYTF
CDR3nt: TGTGCCAGCAGCTTTAAGCCCGGGACAGGGTGGGGTGGCTACACCTTC

abundance: once
v_gene: TRBV28
d_gene: TRBD2
len: 18
j_gene: TRBJ2-3
CDR3aa: CASSFRPSGGTRTDTQYF
CDR3nt: TGTGCCAGCAGTTTCAGACCCAGCGGGGGGACACGCACAGATACGCAGTATTTT

abundance: NA
v_gene: TRBV11-3
d_gene: NA
len: 15
j_gene: TRBJ2-5
CDR3aa: CASSTPPGEQETQYF
CDR3nt: TGTGCCAGCAGCACACCGCCGGGGGAACAAGAGACCCAGTACTTC

abundance: NA
v_gene: TRBV27
d_gene: TRBD2
len: 14
j_gene: TRBJ2-7
CDR3aa: CAKRASASGEEQYF
CDR3nt: TGTGCCAAGAGGGCGTCGGCTAGCGGGGAGGAGCAGTACTTC

abundance: NA
v_gene: TRBV4-1
d_gene: TRBD1
len: 14
j_gene: TRBJ2-7
CDR3aa: CASSHGTGSYEQYF
CDR3nt: TGCGCCAGCAGCCACGGGACAGGGTCCTACGAGCAGTACTTC

abundance: NA
v_gene: TRBV5-1
d_gene: NA
len: 15
j_gene: TRBJ2-3
CDR3aa: CASSTGFTRTDTQYF
CDR3nt: TGCGCCAGCAGCACTGGCTTCACTAGGACAGATACGCAGTATTTT

abundance: NA
v_gene: TRBV30
d_gene: NA
len: 8
j_gene: TRBJ2-7
CDR3aa: CACSNRYF
CDR3nt: TGTGCCTGCTCTAACAGGTACTTC

abundance: once
v_gene: TRBV10-3
d_gene: TRBD2
len: 16
j_gene: TRBJ2-7
CDR3aa: CAISPSQREATYEQYF
CDR3nt: TGTGCCATCAGTCCCTCTCAGCGGGAGGCCACCTACGAGCAGTACTTC

abundance: NA
v_gene: TRBV14
d_gene: NA
len: 14
j_gene: TRBJ2-5
CDR3aa: CASSQGGLMETQYF
CDR3nt: TGTGCCAGCAGCCAAGGGGGGCTTATGGAGACCCAGTACTTC

abundance: few
v_gene: TRBV4-1
d_gene: NA
len: 14
j_gene: TRBJ1-1
CDR3aa: CASSHGTLNTEAFF
CDR3nt: TGCGCCAGCAGCCACGGGACACTTAACACTGAAGCTTTCTTT

abundance: NA
v_gene: TRBV30
d_gene: NA
len: 15
j_gene: TRBJ1-4
CDR3aa: CAWSPSGRRGEKLFF
CDR3nt: TGTGCCTGGAGTCCTTCGGGGCGGAGGGGTGAAAAACTGTTTTTT

abundance: NA
v_gene: TRBV6-5
d_gene: TRBD2
len: 15
j_gene: TRBJ2-3
CDR3aa: CASSSRLAFMDTQYF
CDR3nt: TGTGCCAGCAGCTCCAGACTAGCTTTTATGGATACGCAGTATTTT

abundance: NA
v_gene: TRBV19
d_gene: TRBD2
len: 15
j_gene: TRBJ2-1
CDR3aa: CASSIFPGGSGEQFF
CDR3nt: TGTGCCAGTAGTATCTTCCCGGGGGGTTCCGGTGAGCAGTTCTTC

abundance: NA
v_gene: TRBV7-3
d_gene: TRBD1
len: 13
j_gene: TRBJ1-2
CDR3aa: CASSLTGGDGYTF
CDR3nt: TGTGCCAGCAGCTTGACAGGGGGCGATGGCTACACCTTC

abundance: NA
v_gene: TRBV5-6
d_gene: NA
len: 14
j_gene: TRBJ2-5
CDR3aa: CASRYGTRQETQYF
CDR3nt: TGTGCCAGCAGATACGGGACACGACAAGAGACCCAGTACTTC

abundance: NA
v_gene: TRBV6-5
d_gene: NA
len: 15
j_gene: TRBJ1-1
CDR3aa: CASSYGGGWDTEAFF
CDR3nt: TGTGCCAGCAGTTACGGGGGGGGGTGGGACACTGAAGCTTTCTTT

abundance: NA
v_gene: TRBV5-1
d_gene: TRBD1
len: 15
j_gene: TRBJ1-2
CDR3aa: CASSWGTDSNYGYTF
CDR3nt: TGCGCCAGCAGCTGGGGGACAGACTCTAACTATGGCTACACCTTC

abundance: NA
v_gene: TRBV4-1
d_gene: NA
len: 12
j_gene: TRBJ2-1
CDR3aa: CASSHQGNEQFF
CDR3nt: TGCGCCAGCAGCCACCAGGGCAATGAGCAGTTCTTC

abundance: NA
v_gene: TRBV6-5
d_gene: NA
len: 14
j_gene: TRBJ1-2
CDR3aa: CASSRTGLNYGYTF
CDR3nt: TGTGCCAGCAGTCGGACGGGACTTAACTATGGCTACACCTTC

abundance: NA
v_gene: TRBV9
d_gene: TRBD1
len: 15
j_gene: TRBJ2-3
CDR3aa: CASVRGVQGTDTQYF
CDR3nt: TGTGCCAGCGTTCGGGGAGTACAGGGGACAGATACGCAGTATTTT

abundance: NA
v_gene: TRBV9
d_gene: NA
len: 16
j_gene: TRBJ2-7
CDR3aa: CASSYGPTVTAYEQYF
CDR3nt: TGTGCCAGCAGTTACGGCCCGACAGTTACCGCCTACGAGCAGTACTTC

abundance: NA
v_gene: TRBV6-5
d_gene: NA
len: 15
j_gene: TRBJ2-5
CDR3aa: CASSYGGHREETQYF
CDR3nt: TGTGCCAGCAGTTACGGAGGCCACCGCGAAGAGACCCAGTACTTC